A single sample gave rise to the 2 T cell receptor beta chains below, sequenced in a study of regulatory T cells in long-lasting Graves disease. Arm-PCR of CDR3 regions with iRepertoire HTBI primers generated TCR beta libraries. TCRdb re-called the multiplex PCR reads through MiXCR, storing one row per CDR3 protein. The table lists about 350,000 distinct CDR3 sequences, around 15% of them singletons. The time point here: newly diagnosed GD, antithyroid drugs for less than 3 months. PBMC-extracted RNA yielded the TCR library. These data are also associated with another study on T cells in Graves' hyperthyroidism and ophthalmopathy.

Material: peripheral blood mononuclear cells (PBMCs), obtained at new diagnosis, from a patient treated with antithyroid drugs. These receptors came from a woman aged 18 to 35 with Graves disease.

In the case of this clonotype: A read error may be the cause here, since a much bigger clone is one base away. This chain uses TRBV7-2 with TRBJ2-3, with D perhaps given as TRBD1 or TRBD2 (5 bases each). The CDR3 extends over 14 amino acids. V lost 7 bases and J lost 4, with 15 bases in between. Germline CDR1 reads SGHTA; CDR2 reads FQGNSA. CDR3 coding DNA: TGTGCCAGCACCTCCACGTTGGGGGCAGATACGCAGTATTTT. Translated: CASTSTLGADTQYF.

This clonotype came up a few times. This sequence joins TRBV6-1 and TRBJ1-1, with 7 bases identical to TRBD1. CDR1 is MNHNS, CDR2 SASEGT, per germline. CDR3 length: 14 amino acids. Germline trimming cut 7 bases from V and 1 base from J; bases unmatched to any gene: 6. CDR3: CASTGDRQNTEAFF. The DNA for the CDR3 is TGTGCCAGCACAGGGGACAGACAGAACACTGAAGCTTTCTTT.